A selection of T cell receptor beta chains follows, all from one sample in a study of cytomegalovirus exposure and HLA in healthy donors. Libraries were prepared by immunoSEQ multiplex PCR; TCRdb keeps only in-frame clonotypes and omits some of them. The sample includes about 150,000 clones, around 10% seen only once; the top ten take 1.8%. The sequencing sample was made of PBMCs. The receptor source for this set is a man between 50 and 59 years old in good health and CMV-seronegative. Both conserved end residues are trimmed from each CDR3. The order of the fields is V gene, CDR3 protein.

TRBV2,ASSLDFNQPQH
TRBV9,ASSAASGGLMEQY
TRBV19,ASSISYEKLF
TRBV7-9,ASSLARGGETQY
TRBV27,ASRTGQYNSPLH
TRBV14,ASSQLATNEKLF
TRBV19,ASSTGANTGELF
TRBV6-1,ASSETHRQGQPQH
TRBV6-5,ASSWDRHQPQH
TRBV6-5,ATRRRQGNTGELF
TRBV4-1,ASSQATSGLDNEQF
TRBV6-1,ASRKREGPETQY
TRBV1,TSSPLPGLAGGKETQY
TRBV5-4,ASNRQGSTNEKLF
TRBV28,ASSFFEGSYEQY
TRBV7-9,ASSPITGQGAEAF